A single sample is the source of the 10 T cell receptor beta chains below, sequenced in a study of graft-versus-host responses after intestinal transplantation. Their antigens remain unidentified. Assay used: immunoSEQ multiplex PCR; TCRdb lists only in-frame clones, some missing. The sample contains approximately 88,000 clones, about 90% of which appear only once. Sequences were derived from unstimulated CD4+ T cells sorted from spleen or lymph node cells, sampled before intestinal transplant. All receptors come from a human donor who received an intestinal transplant.

The V call is TRBV5-1, the J call TRBJ1-2; 7 bases are shared with TRBD1. The CDR3 covers 12 residues. Per germline, CDR1 SGHRS and CDR2 YFSETQ. V shed 3 bases and J 4 bases; nucleotides not matched to a gene: 0. The CDR3 here is CASSWDSYGYTF. DNA for the CDR3: TGCGCCAGCAGCTGGGACAGCTATGGCTACACCTTC. Full variable domain (rest looked up from reference TRBV5-1 and TRBJ1-2): KAGVTQTPRYLIKTRGQQVTLSCSPISGHRSVSWYQQTPGQGLQFLFEYFSETQRNKGNFPGRFSGRQFSNSRSEMNVSTLELGDSALYLCASSWDSYGYTFGSGTRLTVV.

This clone appeared a single time. The chain couples TRBV5-1 to TRBJ2-5; a weak D match, TRBD1 (6 bases). The V gene's germline CDR1 is SGHRS and CDR2 YFSETQ. V lost 5 bases and J 4 bases, leaving 18 bases between the germline ends. The CDR3 length is 15 residues. Here the CDR3 reads CASRVSGDPLETQYF. The DNA of the CDR3 is TGCGCCAGCAGGGTGTCAGGGGACCCCCTAGAGACCCAGTACTTC.

This rearrangement joins TRBV5-1 to TRBJ2-7, with 7 positions matching TRBD1. This CDR3 is built from 12 residues. Germline values: CDR1 SGHRS, CDR2 YFSETQ. V trimming: 3 bases; J trimming: 6 bases; junction bases outside the gene matches: 3. The CDR3 DNA follows: TGCGCCAGCAGCTACGACAGGGTCGAGCAGTACTTC. Translated: CASSYDRVEQYF.

This clone was counted between two and nine times. The J gene is TRBJ1-1, the V gene TRBV5-1; D remains ambiguous. The CDR3 has 12 amino acids. Trimming pared 4 bases from V and 3 bases from J, leaving 7 bases between. The germline gives CDR1 SGHRS, CDR2 YFSETQ. CDR3 amino acids: CASSREDTEAFF. The DNA of the CDR3 is TGCGCCAGCAGCCGGGAGGACACTGAAGCTTTCTTT.

The rearrangement links TRBV4-2 to TRBJ1-6; D unresolved. V shed 1 base and J shed 6 bases, with 4 bases lying between them. The germline CDR1 and CDR2 sequences are LGHNA and YNFKEQ. CDR3 length: 13 residues. CDR3 bases: TGTGCCAGCAGCCAAGGCAGTAATTCACCCCTCCACTTT. Amino acids: CASSQGSNSPLHF.

This clone was observed once. The chain carries TRBV5-1 and TRBJ2-7; perhaps TRBD1 as D (6 bases). The germline V and J ends were trimmed by 3 bases and 0 bases, with 13 bases remaining between them. This CDR3 spans 15 amino acids. Germline CDR1 SGHRS, CDR2 YFSETQ. CDR3 loop: CASSSLTGSSYEQYF. Here the CDR3 DNA reads TGCGCCAGCAGCTCCTTGACAGGTAGCTCCTACGAGCAGTACTTC.

The chain carries TRBV18 and TRBJ2-7; D is perhaps TRBD2 (6 bases). The V end lost 0 bases, the J end lost 5 bases, and 11 bases lay between the germline ends. The CDR3 is 14 residues long. Germline assignment: CDR1 KGHSH and CDR2 LQKENI. This CDR3 reads CASSPPGLDHEQYF. As DNA, the CDR3 is TGTGCCAGCTCACCACCGGGACTCGACCACGAGCAGTACTTC. Using reference TRBV18 and TRBJ2-7 for the parts outside the CDR3, the full variable domain is NAGVMQNPRHLVRRRGQEARLRCSPMKGHSHVYWYRQLPEEGLKFMVYLQKENIIDESGMPKERFSAEFPKEGPSILRIQQVVRGDSAAYFCASSPPGLDHEQYFGPGTRLTVT.

The chain uses TRBV5-8 and TRBJ2-4; maybe TRBD2 (6 bases). The V end was cut by 6 bases, the J end by 0 bases, with 10 bases between. CDR1 SGHTS and CDR2 YDEGEE come from the germline V gene. The CDR3 is made up of 14 amino acids. Written as DNA, the CDR3 is TGTGCCAGCATCCGGGAGCTAGCCAAAAACATTCAGTACTTC. Its translation: CASIRELAKNIQYF.

The chain is built from TRBV11-3 and TRBJ2-2; 7 positions agree with TRBD1. V was clipped by 5 bases and J by 4 bases; unmatched bases: 13. CDR1 and CDR2 from the germline V gene are SGHNT and YENEEA. The CDR3 runs 17 residues. In nucleotides, the CDR3 is TGTGCCAGCAGCCCAGGGACAGCCGCCACGACCACCGGGGAGCTGTTTTTT. It is translated as CASSPGTAATTTGELFF.

The chain couples TRBV2 to TRBJ2-2; D not resolved. Germline V gives CDR1 SNHLY, CDR2 FYNNEI. The CDR3 length is 14 residues. Trimming stripped 6 bases from V and 1 base from J, with 9 bases between. DNA of the CDR3: TGTGCCAGCAGATTCGCAGGGAACACCGGGGAGCTGTTTTTT. This codes for CASRFAGNTGELFF.